A single sample gave rise to the 18 T cell receptor beta chains below, sequenced in a study of blood T cell repertoires in COVID-19. The table came from immunoSEQ multiplex PCR; TCRdb's copy has only in-frame clones and leaves some out. The sample shows 150,000 or so clones, roughly 80% of them seen only once. Sequenced: PBMCs or T cells enriched from blood (not recorded which). These TCRs come from a woman in her forties or fifties who had recovered from COVID-19.

The J gene is TRBJ2-3, the V gene TRBV9; 8 nucleotides align to TRBD1. Per germline, CDR1 SGDLS and CDR2 YYNGEE. The CDR3 runs 19 residues. Trimming took 3 bases from V and 8 from J; bases not matched to a gene: 23. The CDR3 nucleotides are TGTGCCAGCAGCGCTCCGGGACAGGCGGACTCCAAACCGGTTGGTACGCAGTATTTT. Protein product: CASSAPGQADSKPVGTQYF. Together with reference TRBV9 and TRBJ2-3, the CDR3 gives the full variable domain: DSGVTQTPKHLITATGQRVTLRCSPRSGDLSVYWYQQSLDQGLQFLIQYYNGEERAKGNILERFSAQQFPDLHSELNLSSLELGDSALYFCASSAPGQADSKPVGTQYFGPGTRLTVL.

This clone was counted a single time. The chain joins TRBV7-9 to TRBJ1-4; 7 nucleotides agree with TRBD1. Germline V lookup: CDR1 SEHNR, CDR2 FQNEAQ (reference sequence). Trimming cost V 9 bases and J 13 bases; bases outside gene matches: 8. This CDR3 is 11 amino acids long. This CDR3 reads CARNRSGGLFF. The DNA for the CDR3 is TGTGCCAGAAACCGATCAGGGGGACTGTTTTTT.

As for this clone: One junction end disagrees with the germline gene, perhaps due to a read error. The chain uses TRBV7-7 and TRBJ2-5; 9 bases are shared with TRBD2. Germline V lookup: CDR1 SSHAT, CDR2 FNYEAQ (reference sequence). CDR3 length: 13 amino acids. As DNA, the CDR3 is TGTGCTAGCAGCTTGGGACTAGCAGAGACCCAGTACTTC. Protein sequence: CASSLGLAETQYF.

This chain links TRBV18 with TRBJ2-6, with 7 bases fitting TRBD1. The CDR3 length is 16 residues. CDR1 and CDR2 (germline): KGHSH, LQKENI. The V segment lost 3 bases and the J segment 2 bases; nucleotides outside the gene matches: 4. CDR3 residues: CASSPYQGAGANVLTF. DNA of the CDR3: TGTGCCAGCTCACCGTACCAGGGGGCTGGGGCCAACGTCCTGACTTTC.

To note about this clone: The junction departs from the called germline gene at one end, perhaps through a read error. This chain joins TRBV7-7 and TRBJ2-2, with D possibly TRBD2 on 5 matching bases. CDR3 length: 15 amino acids. The V gene's germline CDR1 is SSHAT and CDR2 FNYEAQ (reference sequence). The chain's CDR3 is CASTSRAGNTGELFF. The CDR3 DNA follows: TGTGCTAGCACCTCAAGGGCGGGGAACACCGGGGAGCTGTTTTTT.

The CDR3 DNA reads as TGTGCCAGCTCACCGTTGGGACAGGTGGCCTATGGCTACACCTTC. As protein: CASSPLGQVAYGYTF. J is TRBJ1-2 and V is TRBV18; 8 bases are a match to TRBD1. CDR3 length: 15 amino acids. J lost 4 bases, V lost 3 bases, and 7 bases had no gene match. From germline, CDR1 is KGHSH and CDR2 LQKENI.

This chain connects TRBV2 to TRBJ1-5, with D possibly TRBD1 on 6 matching bases. CDR3 length: 14 amino acids. Trimming took off 7 bases at V and 7 bases at J, with 17 bases between the two ends. The germline gives CDR1 SNHLY, CDR2 FYNNEI. The DNA of the CDR3 is TGTGCCAGCACGGCCCAGGGGTTCGGCCAGCCCCAGCATTTT. It specifies CASTAQGFGQPQHF.

The rearrangement joins TRBV7-6 to TRBJ2-1; D not certain. Trimming removed 0 bases at V and 5 bases at J, with 11 bases between. The CDR3 is 15 amino acids. The germline CDR1 and CDR2 sequences are SGHVS and FNYEAQ. The CDR3 region has the DNA TGTGCCAGCAGCTTAGCGCTTGGTCCAGACAATGAGCAGTTCTTC. It translates to CASSLALGPDNEQFF.

The rearrangement joins TRBV28 to TRBJ2-2; D gene ambiguous. Per germline, CDR1 MDHEN and CDR2 SYDVKM. V was cut by 3 bases and J by 1 base, with 6 bases left in between. The CDR3 has 14 amino acids. CDR3 loop: CASSLAKNTGELFF. The DNA of the CDR3 is TGTGCCAGCAGTTTGGCCAAGAACACCGGGGAGCTGTTTTTT.

A single count supports this clone. The gene calls are TRBV19 and TRBJ1-2; 9 bases align to TRBD1. Germline CDR1 reads LNHDA; CDR2 reads SQIVND (reference sequence). The CDR3 totals 17 residues. V lost 7 bases and J lost 4; bases outside the gene matches: 16. The CDR3 region has the DNA TGTGCCAGTAAGGGGGACAGGGCTGGCTATCCTGCCTATGGCTACACCTTC. This codes for CASKGDRAGYPAYGYTF.

This clone was recorded once. The rearrangement links TRBV2 to TRBJ1-1; tentative D call: TRBD1 (5 bases). The germline V and J ends were trimmed by 6 bases and 4 bases, with 15 bases remaining between them. The CDR3 sequence is 14 residues long. The germline CDR1 and CDR2 sequences are SNHLY and FYNNEI. The CDR3 sequence is CASRVARVGTEAFF. The CDR3 bases are TGTGCCAGCAGGGTGGCCAGGGTAGGCACTGAAGCTTTCTTT.

A single count supports this clone. The V and J genes are TRBV9 and TRBJ2-5; maybe TRBD1 (5 bases). The V end lost 0 bases, the J end lost 1 base, and 7 bases lay between the germline ends. The CDR3 runs 14 residues. Germline-derived CDR1 and CDR2 are SGDLS and YYNGEE. CDR3 DNA: TGTGCCAGCAGCGTAGAGGGGCGCCAAGAGACCCAGTACTTC. Its protein product is CASSVEGRQETQYF.

This clone was recorded only once. This chain links TRBV28 with TRBJ2-7, with a possible D match to TRBD1 (5 bases). Germline V gene sequence: CDR1 MDHEN, CDR2 SYDVKM. Trimming stripped 3 bases from V and 1 base from J, with 10 bases between. The CDR3 sequence is 14 residues long. The CDR3, as DNA: TGTGCCAGCAGTTTGGCAGGGAATTCCTACGAGCAGTACTTC. Encoded protein: CASSLAGNSYEQYF.

The chain uses TRBV19 and TRBJ2-1, with 8 bases identical to TRBD1. The germline gives CDR1 LNHDA, CDR2 SQIVND (reference sequence). The CDR3 is 14 amino acids. V trimming: 8 bases; J trimming: 4 bases; junction bases outside the gene matches: 7. This CDR3 reads CASRGTGVYNEQFF. In DNA, the CDR3 is TGTGCCAGTCGGGGGACAGGAGTTTACAATGAGCAGTTCTTC.

This chain uses TRBV19 with TRBJ2-4, with a weak D call TRBD2 (6 bases). V lost 7 bases, J lost 4 bases, and 11 bases lay in between. CDR1 is LNHDA and CDR2 is SQIVND in the germline V gene (reference sequence). The CDR3 consists of 13 residues. The DNA of the CDR3 is TGTGCCAGTAATTTCGCGGGGAAAAACATTCAGTACTTC. Protein sequence: CASNFAGKNIQYF.

The rearrangement links TRBV9 to TRBJ2-3; possibly TRBD1 for D (5 bases). CDR1 and CDR2 from the germline V gene are SGDLS and YYNGEE. The CDR3 runs to 12 residues. Trimming took off 0 bases at V and 14 bases at J, with 13 bases between the two ends. As DNA, the CDR3 is TGTGCCAGCAGCGTAGAAAAGGGGCGGCTGTATTTT. This codes for CASSVEKGRLYF.

V is TRBV9 and J is TRBJ1-1; D remains ambiguous. CDR3 length equals 14 residues. The germline CDR1 and CDR2 sequences are SGDLS and YYNGEE. V gave up 0 bases and J gave up 4 bases, with 10 bases separating them. The CDR3 loop reads CASSVESSGTEAFF. The CDR3 region has the DNA TGTGCCAGCAGCGTAGAAAGCTCTGGCACTGAAGCTTTCTTT.

The rearrangement links TRBV3-1 (or the pseudogene TRBV3-2) to TRBJ2-7, with 9 bases lining up with TRBD2. V dropped 4 bases and J dropped 2; count of bases not matched to a gene: 6. CDR3 length equals 15 residues. CDR1 and CDR2 from the germline V gene are LGHDT and YNNKEL (reference sequence). As DNA, the CDR3 is TGTGCCAGCAGCCCAGCGGGGGGAAGGGCCTACGAGCAGTACTTC. This sequence encodes CASSPAGGRAYEQYF.